The 10 T cell receptor beta chains in this list originate from one sample, sequenced in a study of T cell changes during pregnancy in multiple sclerosis. The data were produced by immunoSEQ multiplex PCR, yet TCRdb's version contains in-frame clones alone and is incomplete. The sample lists under 35,000 clones, roughly 90% occurring once. The sample consisted of CD8+ T cells from peripheral blood mononuclear cells, taken in the second trimester of pregnancy. These receptors came from a female donor with multiple sclerosis, enrolled in a pregnancy study.

CDR3 bases: TGTGCCAGCAGCGTCTCGGGGTCCAATGAGCAGTTCTTC. It is translated as CASSVSGSNEQFF. The V call is TRBV9, the J call TRBJ2-1; perhaps TRBD2 as D (5 bases). V was trimmed by 2 bases and J by 6 bases, leaving 9 bases between them. Germline V gives CDR1 SGDLS, CDR2 YYNGEE. CDR3 length equals 13 residues.

CDR3 nucleotide sequence: TGTGCCAGTAGTATATTGGGGGCTAACTACGAGCAGTACTTC. It codes for CASSILGANYEQYF. The rearrangement joins TRBV19 to TRBJ2-7; maybe TRBD1 (6 bases). The germline V gene encodes CDR1 LNHDA and CDR2 SQIVND (reference sequence). This CDR3 is built from 14 residues. Trimming cost V 2 bases and J 3 bases, with 11 bases left between them.

The V and J genes are TRBV5-4 and TRBJ2-2; perhaps TRBD1 as D (6 bases). The CDR3 covers 14 residues. The germline V gene encodes CDR1 SGHNT and CDR2 YYREEE (reference sequence). V was trimmed by 3 bases and J by 3 bases, leaving 9 bases between them. CDR3 residues: CASSSTGYTGELFF. The CDR3 nucleotides read TGTGCCAGCAGCTCGACAGGATACACCGGGGAGCTGTTTTTT.

The chain uses TRBV14 and TRBJ2-1; 8 bases are shared with TRBD2. From germline, CDR1 is SGHDN and CDR2 FVKESK. V lost 0 bases, J lost 5 bases, and 6 bases stayed unmatched. CDR3 length: 16 residues. The DNA of the CDR3 is TGTGCCAGCAGCCAAGATAGTAGCGGGGCGAACAATGAGCAGTTCTTC. It translates to CASSQDSSGANNEQFF.

CDR3 sequence reads: CASSLVLATYEQYF. DNA of the CDR3: TGTGCCAGCAGCTTAGTTTTAGCAACCTACGAGCAGTACTTC. This rearrangement joins TRBV7-2 to TRBJ2-7; D is uncertain. CDR3 length: 14 amino acids. Germline V lookup: CDR1 SGHTA, CDR2 FQGNSA. V was clipped by 1 base and J by 2 bases, with 9 bases between them.

The rearrangement joins TRBV29-1 to TRBJ2-1; D remains unclear. Germline V gene sequence: CDR1 SQVTM, CDR2 ANQGSEA. The CDR3 has 10 residues. V dropped 3 bases and J dropped 10 bases, with 7 bases sitting between them. Written as DNA, the CDR3 is TGCAGCGTTGACCAAATGGAGCAGTTCTTC. Its protein product is CSVDQMEQFF.

The V gene is TRBV15, the J gene TRBJ1-5, with a possible D match to TRBD1 (5 bases). The V gene lost 5 bases and the J gene lost 0 bases, with 8 bases spanning the gap. This CDR3 is built from 14 residues. The germline gives CDR1 LNHNV, CDR2 YYDKDF (reference sequence). The CDR3 is CATSPGDSNQPQHF. CDR3 bases: TGTGCCACCAGCCCGGGGGATAGCAATCAGCCCCAGCATTTT.

The chain uses TRBV19 and TRBJ2-7; D may be TRBD1 (7 bases). CDR3 length: 15 amino acids. Germline V gene data show CDR1 as LNHDA and CDR2 as SQIVND (reference sequence). Trimming pared 5 bases from V and 4 bases from J, leaving 18 bases between. In DNA, the CDR3 is TGTGCCAGTAGTTTTACCCCGACAGGGAGGTACGAGCAGTACTTC. It encodes CASSFTPTGRYEQYF.

This rearrangement joins TRBV6-5 to TRBJ2-3, with D perhaps matching TRBD2 (6 bases). The germline V gene encodes CDR1 MNHEY and CDR2 SVGAGI. Trimming pared 2 bases from V and 2 bases from J, leaving 8 bases between. CDR3 length: 14 amino acids. DNA of the CDR3: TGTGCCAGCAGTTACGCGGGGCCCACAGATACGCAGTATTTT. It encodes CASSYAGPTDTQYF.

This chain uses TRBV27 with TRBJ2-3, with D perhaps TRBD2 (6 bases). Trimming shortened V by 3 bases and J by 4 bases, and 17 bases separated the two germline ends. CDR3 length: 16 amino acids. In germline, CDR1 is MNHEY, CDR2 SMNVEV (reference sequence). The CDR3 nucleotides are TGTGCCAGCAGTTTTGTGAAGGGGTGGGGGGCAGATACGCAGTATTTT. It is translated as CASSFVKGWGADTQYF.